Below are 4 T cell receptor beta chains sequenced from a single sample in a study of T cells in Graves' hyperthyroidism and ophthalmopathy. RNA transcripts served as the template for amplifying TCR beta CDR3 regions. The TCR CDR3 was amplified in a first-round RT-PCR using the HTBI primer set. TCRdb used MiXCR to reprocess the multiplex PCR reads, holding one entry per CDR3 protein. Of nearly 600,000 distinct CDR3 sequences detected, approximately 14% appear once; the ten largest clones hold about 7%. The sample comprised blood. The receptors stem from a woman younger than 35 with Graves' ophthalmopathy.

This clonotype was counted at least ten times. The V call is TRBV12-3 or TRBV12-4, the J call TRBJ1-3; D call uncertain. CDR3 length: 16 amino acids. The V gene lost 7 bases and the J gene lost 0 bases, with 16 bases spanning the gap. CDR3 residues: CASIQAGSRSGNTIYF. The CDR3 nucleotides are TGTGCCAGCATCCAAGCAGGCAGTCGCTCTGGAAACACCATATATTTT.

Worth noting for this clonotype: A much larger clone is a single base away; this may be a read error. The chain employs TRBV6-2 or TRBV6-3 and TRBJ1-6; the match to TRBD1 covers 7 bases. The V gene's germline CDR1 is MNHEY and CDR2 SVGEGT. The CDR3 covers 15 residues. Germline trimming cut 6 bases from V and 7 bases from J; bases unmatched to any gene: 9. The CDR3 DNA reads as TGTGCCAGCAGGGCAGGGGGATCGTTCAATTCACCCCTCCACTTT. It encodes CASRAGGSFNSPLHF.

This clonotype was counted at least ten times. This rearrangement joins TRBV7-9 to TRBJ2-5, with a tentative D call TRBD2 (5 bases). Germline values: CDR1 SEHNR, CDR2 FQNEAQ (reference sequence). The CDR3 is 14 amino acids. Trimming took 4 bases from V and 5 from J, leaving 14 bases between them. This CDR3 reads CASSSVGSGETQYF. The CDR3 nucleotides are TGTGCCAGCAGCTCAGTCGGGTCGGGGGAGACCCAGTACTTC.

J is TRBJ2-7 and V is TRBV7-2; D may correspond to TRBD1 or TRBD2 (6 bases each). Trimming cost V 1 base and J 1 base, with 17 bases left between them. The germline V gene encodes CDR1 SGHTA and CDR2 FQGNSA. This CDR3 region has 17 residues. CDR3 DNA: TGTGCCAGCAGCTTAGGGGGGCGGGGCGGGCCGTCCTACGAGCAGTACTTC. Its protein product is CASSLGGRGGPSYEQYF.